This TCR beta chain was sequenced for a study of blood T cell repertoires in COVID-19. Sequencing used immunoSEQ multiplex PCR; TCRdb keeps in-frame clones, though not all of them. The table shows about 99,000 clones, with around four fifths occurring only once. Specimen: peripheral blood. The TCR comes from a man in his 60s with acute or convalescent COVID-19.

In DNA, the CDR3 is TGTGCCAGCAGGTTCTTGAGGGAGCAGTACTTC. Encoded protein: CASRFLREQYF. This sequence joins TRBV28 and TRBJ2-7, with unresolved D. CDR1 is MDHEN and CDR2 is SYDVKM in the germline V gene. Trimming left V 6 bases short and J 7 bases short, with 10 bases between. The CDR3 sequence is 11 residues long.